The entry that follows covers one T cell receptor beta chain sequence. Its antigen is unknown. The CDR3 is made up of 15 amino acids. CDR1 and CDR2 (germline): LNHNV, YYDKDF (reference sequence). V gave up 6 bases and J gave up 1 base, with 15 bases separating them. MiXCR, applied by TCRdb to the 5' RACE reads, yields one record per CDR3 protein. The sample records 450,000 or so distinct CDR3 sequences, 20% to 25% being singletons. The sample originates from a study of T-cell memory formation after mild COVID-19. Study-wide results and caveats: Contracting CD4+ clones were located mainly in CM and EM, and CD8+ clones in EMRA.

The source of this sequence is an adult woman who had mild COVID-19 (a few samples of this study predate the infection). Cell type and time point are not known. Sample: PBMCs or a T cell subset sorted from them (not recorded which). The rearrangement uses TRBV15 and TRBJ1-1; tentatively, D is TRBD1 (5 bases). CDR3 residues: CATRHAGHQNTEAFF. CDR3 DNA: TGTGCCACCAGGCACGCCGGACACCAGAACACTGAAGCTTTCTTT.